The rows below give T cell receptor beta chains drawn from one sample of a study of blood T cell repertoires in COVID-19. Sequenced by immunoSEQ multiplex PCR; TCRdb stores in-frame clones only, minus some. The sample yields under 80,000 clones, around 81% seen once. Sample: peripheral blood. The receptors were sampled from a man between 65 and 85 years old with acute or convalescent COVID-19. Both conserved end residues are part of each CDR3. The D gene is left open where the match is weak. Rows give clone size only sometimes, using once, few, many, or a class for an expanded clone.

len: 14; v_gene: TRBV5-4; d_gene: TRBD1; abundance: -; j_gene: TRBJ1-6; CDR3nt: TGTGCCAGCAGCCCTGACAGGGAAAGGTCACCCCTCCACTTT; CDR3aa: CASSPDRERSPLHF
len: 17; v_gene: TRBV15; d_gene: TRBD1; abundance: once; j_gene: TRBJ1-2; CDR3nt: TGTGCCACCAGCAGAGGCGGGCCGGGACAGGGGGCAGGTGGCTACACCTTC; CDR3aa: CATSRGGPGQGAGGYTF
len: 13; v_gene: TRBV19; d_gene: TRBD1; abundance: -; j_gene: TRBJ1-1; CDR3nt: TGTGCCAGCTCGGTGGACAGGGGGGAAGAAGCTTTCTTT; CDR3aa: CASSVDRGEEAFF
len: 16; v_gene: TRBV7-8; d_gene: -; abundance: -; j_gene: TRBJ2-6; CDR3nt: TGTGCCAGCAGCTTAGATGCGAACTCTGGGGCCAACGTCCTGACTTTC; CDR3aa: CASSLDANSGANVLTF
len: 12; v_gene: TRBV3-1/TRBV3-2; d_gene: TRBD2; abundance: -; j_gene: TRBJ2-1; CDR3nt: TGTGCCAGCAGCCCTAGCGGGGGGGTACGGTTCTTC; CDR3aa: CASSPSGGVRFF
len: 12; v_gene: TRBV12-3/TRBV12-4; d_gene: -; abundance: -; j_gene: TRBJ2-5; CDR3nt: TGTGCCAGCAGTTTTTCTTCAGAGACCCAGTACTTC; CDR3aa: CASSFSSETQYF
len: 16; v_gene: TRBV6-2/TRBV6-3; d_gene: -; abundance: -; j_gene: TRBJ2-3; CDR3nt: TGTGCCAGCAGCCCCCGGGCTCGGGGGAGCACAGATACGCAGTATTTT; CDR3aa: CASSPRARGSTDTQYF
len: 14; v_gene: TRBV2; d_gene: -; abundance: few; j_gene: TRBJ1-5; CDR3nt: TGTGCCAGCAGTGAAGAGGGAGGAAATCAGCCCCAGCATTTT; CDR3aa: CASSEEGGNQPQHF
len: 14; v_gene: TRBV2; d_gene: -; abundance: -; j_gene: TRBJ2-3; CDR3nt: TGTGCCAGCAGTAGGACAGTCAGCACAGATACGCAGTATTTT; CDR3aa: CASSRTVSTDTQYF
len: 15; v_gene: TRBV11-1; d_gene: -; abundance: -; j_gene: TRBJ2-1; CDR3nt: TGTGCCAGCAGCAAAATGCGGGACAGTCTCAATGAGCAGTTCTTC; CDR3aa: CASSKMRDSLNEQFF
len: 20; v_gene: TRBV18; d_gene: TRBD1; abundance: once; j_gene: TRBJ2-4; CDR3nt: TGTGCCAGCTCACCCCCGACCCGGGACAGGGGAATATTAGCCAAAAACATTCAGTACTTC; CDR3aa: CASSPPTRDRGILAKNIQYF
len: 15; v_gene: TRBV18; d_gene: TRBD1; abundance: -; j_gene: TRBJ2-1; CDR3nt: TGTGCCAGCCTCCCGGGACAGGGTAGCTTGAATGAGCAGTTCTTC; CDR3aa: CASLPGQGSLNEQFF
len: 12; v_gene: TRBV25-1; d_gene: TRBD1; abundance: -; j_gene: TRBJ1-2; CDR3nt: TGTGCCAGCAGCCGGGACAGCTATGGCTACACCTTC; CDR3aa: CASSRDSYGYTF
len: 15; v_gene: TRBV7-9; d_gene: TRBD1; abundance: -; j_gene: TRBJ2-7; CDR3nt: TGTGCCAGCAGCCCTCAACAGGGGGCCACCTACGAGCAGTACTTC; CDR3aa: CASSPQQGATYEQYF
len: 15; v_gene: TRBV10-3; d_gene: TRBD1; abundance: -; j_gene: TRBJ2-1; CDR3nt: TGTGCCATCAGTGGCGCCGGGACAGAATACAATGAGCAGTTCTTC; CDR3aa: CAISGAGTEYNEQFF
len: 17; v_gene: TRBV5-1; d_gene: TRBD1; abundance: -; j_gene: TRBJ1-2; CDR3nt: TGCGCCAGCAGCTTGGCCCGGACAGGCAGCTTTAACTATGGCTACACCTTC; CDR3aa: CASSLARTGSFNYGYTF
len: 13; v_gene: TRBV28; d_gene: TRBD1; abundance: -; j_gene: TRBJ2-7; CDR3nt: TGTGCCAGCAGTCTAGTACAGGGGAACGAGCAGTACTTC; CDR3aa: CASSLVQGNEQYF
len: 15; v_gene: TRBV13; d_gene: TRBD1; abundance: once; j_gene: TRBJ2-7; CDR3nt: TGTGCCAGCAGCTTAGTTAGACAGGGAAGCTACGAGCAGTACTTC; CDR3aa: CASSLVRQGSYEQYF
len: 14; v_gene: TRBV24-1; d_gene: -; abundance: -; j_gene: TRBJ2-2; CDR3nt: TGTGCCACCAGTGATCCCGGGAAGACCGGGGAGCTGTTTTTT; CDR3aa: CATSDPGKTGELFF
len: 14; v_gene: TRBV5-1; d_gene: -; abundance: -; j_gene: TRBJ2-4; CDR3nt: TGCGCCAGCAGCTTAGGGGGGGCCGGAGACATTCAGTACTTC; CDR3aa: CASSLGGAGDIQYF
len: 12; v_gene: TRBV7-2; d_gene: -; abundance: -; j_gene: TRBJ2-5; CDR3nt: TGTGCCAGCAGCTTACGTAGGGGGACCCAGTACTTC; CDR3aa: CASSLRRGTQYF
len: 15; v_gene: TRBV5-1; d_gene: TRBD1; abundance: -; j_gene: TRBJ1-4; CDR3nt: TGCGCCAGCAGCCCGAAAACAGGGGGAAATGAAAAACTGTTTTTT; CDR3aa: CASSPKTGGNEKLFF
len: 11; v_gene: TRBV5-6; d_gene: -; abundance: -; j_gene: TRBJ2-7; CDR3nt: TGTGCCAGCAGCTCAACCTACGAGCAGTACTTC; CDR3aa: CASSSTYEQYF
len: 14; v_gene: TRBV11-1; d_gene: -; abundance: -; j_gene: TRBJ1-1; CDR3nt: TGTGCCAGCAGCCTAGGACGGGGGAACACTGAAGCTTTCTTT; CDR3aa: CASSLGRGNTEAFF
len: 15; v_gene: TRBV5-6; d_gene: -; abundance: -; j_gene: TRBJ1-4; CDR3nt: TGTGCCAGCAGCTTGGGGGGCAACAGGGTGGAAAAACTGTTTTTT; CDR3aa: CASSLGGNRVEKLFF
len: 15; v_gene: TRBV6-4; d_gene: TRBD2; abundance: -; j_gene: TRBJ2-4; CDR3nt: TGTGCCAGAAACCCTAAGGCCAGCGGGGAAAACATTCAGTACTTC; CDR3aa: CARNPKASGENIQYF
len: 16; v_gene: TRBV5-4; d_gene: TRBD2; abundance: -; j_gene: TRBJ2-2; CDR3nt: TGTGCCAGCAGCTCCAGGACTAGCGGGAACACCGGGGAGCTGTTTTTT; CDR3aa: CASSSRTSGNTGELFF
len: 17; v_gene: TRBV4-1; d_gene: TRBD1; abundance: -; j_gene: TRBJ2-2; CDR3nt: TGCGCCAGCAGCCGGGGGACAGACGAACATCGATCCGGGGAGCTGTTTTTT; CDR3aa: CASSRGTDEHRSGELFF
len: 14; v_gene: TRBV2; d_gene: -; abundance: -; j_gene: TRBJ1-1; CDR3nt: TGTGCCAGCACCCGCCGGGGCAGGGGTGGGGACGCTTTCTTT; CDR3aa: CASTRRGRGGDAFF
len: 15; v_gene: TRBV29-1; d_gene: TRBD2; abundance: -; j_gene: TRBJ2-3; CDR3nt: TGCAGCGTTGATATCGCGGGGGGCCAGTTAAGTACGCAGTATTTT; CDR3aa: CSVDIAGGQLSTQYF
len: 16; v_gene: TRBV3-1/TRBV3-2; d_gene: TRBD1; abundance: -; j_gene: TRBJ1-2; CDR3nt: TGTGCCAGCAGCCAAGAGAGGGGACAGGGGGCTATTGTGGACACCTTC; CDR3aa: CASSQERGQGAIVDTF
len: 17; v_gene: TRBV28; d_gene: -; abundance: once; j_gene: TRBJ2-1; CDR3nt: TGTGCCAGCAGTAGATTTCATGAGGCGACCTCCTACAATGAGCAGTTCTTC; CDR3aa: CASSRFHEATSYNEQFF
len: 14; v_gene: TRBV5-5; d_gene: -; abundance: -; j_gene: TRBJ2-5; CDR3nt: TGTGCCAGCAGCTTGGGCGGACAGATAGAGACCCAGTACTTC; CDR3aa: CASSLGGQIETQYF
len: 13; v_gene: TRBV5-1; d_gene: -; abundance: -; j_gene: TRBJ1-2; CDR3nt: TGCGCCAGCAGCTTGGGACAACCAGGCGACTACACCTTC; CDR3aa: CASSLGQPGDYTF
len: 16; v_gene: TRBV7-6; d_gene: TRBD1; abundance: -; j_gene: TRBJ2-7; CDR3nt: TGTGCCAGCAGCGGGCGCGGGACAGGGAGGGCCTACGAGCAGTACTTC; CDR3aa: CASSGRGTGRAYEQYF
len: 14; v_gene: TRBV28; d_gene: -; abundance: -; j_gene: TRBJ1-5; CDR3nt: TGTGCCAGCAGTCCCCGGGTCCCCGGGGGGCCCCAGCATTTT; CDR3aa: CASSPRVPGGPQHF
len: 13; v_gene: TRBV2; d_gene: TRBD1; abundance: -; j_gene: TRBJ2-7; CDR3nt: TGTGCCACATCCGGGACAGGGACCTACGAGCAGTACTTC; CDR3aa: CATSGTGTYEQYF
len: 18; v_gene: TRBV15; d_gene: TRBD1; abundance: -; j_gene: TRBJ1-2; CDR3nt: TGTGCCACCAGCGGGCCCAGGAACAGGGGCCCACCTAACTATGGCTACACCTTC; CDR3aa: CATSGPRNRGPPNYGYTF
len: 13; v_gene: TRBV5-4; d_gene: -; abundance: -; j_gene: TRBJ2-5; CDR3nt: TGTGCCAGCAGCTTGCCCGGGTCGGAGACCCAGTACTTC; CDR3aa: CASSLPGSETQYF
len: 16; v_gene: TRBV14; d_gene: TRBD2; abundance: -; j_gene: TRBJ2-5; CDR3nt: TGTGCCAGCAGCCAAGATCCCCTAGCGGGGGAAGAGACCCAGTACTTC; CDR3aa: CASSQDPLAGEETQYF
len: 14; v_gene: TRBV5-5; d_gene: TRBD1; abundance: -; j_gene: TRBJ1-4; CDR3nt: TGTGCCAGCAGCCTGACAGGGGGCGATGAAAAACTGTTTTTT; CDR3aa: CASSLTGGDEKLFF
len: 13; v_gene: TRBV19; d_gene: -; abundance: -; j_gene: TRBJ2-3; CDR3nt: TGTGCCAGTAGCCGCAGGTGGACAGATACGCAGTATTTT; CDR3aa: CASSRRWTDTQYF
len: 13; v_gene: TRBV5-4; d_gene: -; abundance: many; j_gene: TRBJ1-1; CDR3nt: TGTGCCAGCAGCTTGGGGGGCAACACTGAAGCTTTCTTT; CDR3aa: CASSLGGNTEAFF
len: 15; v_gene: TRBV6-1; d_gene: -; abundance: once; j_gene: TRBJ1-4; CDR3nt: TGTGCCAGCAGTGAAACAGGGTTGGCTAATGAAAAACTGTTTTTT; CDR3aa: CASSETGLANEKLFF